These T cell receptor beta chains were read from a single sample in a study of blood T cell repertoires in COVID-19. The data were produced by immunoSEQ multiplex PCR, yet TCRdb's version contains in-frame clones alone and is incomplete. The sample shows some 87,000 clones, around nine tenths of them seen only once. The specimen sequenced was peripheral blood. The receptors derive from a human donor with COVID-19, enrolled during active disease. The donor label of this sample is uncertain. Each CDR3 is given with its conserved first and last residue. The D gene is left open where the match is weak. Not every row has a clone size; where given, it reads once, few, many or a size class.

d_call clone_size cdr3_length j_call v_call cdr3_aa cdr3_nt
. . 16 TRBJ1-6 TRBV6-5 CASSYKATVANSPLHF TGTGCCAGCAGTTATAAGGCAACAGTTGCGAATTCACCCCTCCACTTT
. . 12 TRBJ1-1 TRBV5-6 CASSWARGEAFF TGTGCCAGCAGCTGGGCGCGGGGTGAAGCTTTCTTT
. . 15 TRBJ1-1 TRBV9 CASSAHLTGGAEAFF TGTGCCAGCAGCGCTCACTTGACAGGTGGGGCTGAAGCTTTCTTT
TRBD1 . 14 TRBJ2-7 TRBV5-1 CASSLRQGNGEQYF TGCGCCAGCAGCTTACGACAGGGTAACGGCGAGCAGTACTTC
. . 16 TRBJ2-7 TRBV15 CATSRERARSSYEQYF TGTGCCACCAGCAGAGAACGAGCGAGGAGCTCCTACGAGCAGTACTTC
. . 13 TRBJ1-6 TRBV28 CASIASNNSPLHF TGTGCCAGCATAGCTAGCAATAATTCACCCCTCCACTTT
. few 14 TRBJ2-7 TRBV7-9 CASRGVGGGGEQYF TGTGCCAGCAGGGGCGTGGGCGGGGGCGGAGAGCAGTACTTC
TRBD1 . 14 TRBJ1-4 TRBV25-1 CASRLDRDGEKLFF TGTGCCAGCAGGTTAGACAGGGATGGTGAAAAACTGTTTTTT
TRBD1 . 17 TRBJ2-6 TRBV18 CASSLDRLKTGANVLTF TGTGCCAGCTCACTGGACAGGTTAAAAACTGGGGCCAACGTCCTGACTTTC
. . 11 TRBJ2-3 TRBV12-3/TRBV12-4 CASSRGDTQYF TGTGCCAGCAGTCGCGGGGATACGCAGTATTTT
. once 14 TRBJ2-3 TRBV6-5 CASSLGQGGDTQYF TGTGCCAGCAGTCTGGGTCAAGGGGGAGATACGCAGTATTTT
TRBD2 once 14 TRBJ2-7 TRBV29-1 CSVGGTSGTYEQYF TGCAGCGTTGGGGGGACTAGCGGGACCTACGAGCAGTACTTC